This T cell receptor beta chain was documented in a study of CD39 and CD103 CD8 tumor-infiltrating T cells. Study-level information: An ovarian cancer patient and two HNSCC patients had repertoire comparisons shown.

Data came from immunoSEQ multiplex PCR; TCRdb stores just in-frame clones and leaves some out. The data hold approximately 17,000 clones, with about 89% observed a single time. Negative selection enriched T cells; tumor-infiltrating lymphocyte samples also used EpCAM beads. CCR7 was ignored; memory CD8 cells were sorted as CD8+CD4-CD45RA-. This clonotype was obtained from a human donor with head and neck squamous cell carcinoma. Sample: CD8+ T cells sorted from blood. Subset given: total memory CD8 T cells (CD45RA-CCR7+/-) from blood or uninvolved lymph node.

CDR3 sequence (DNA): TGCGCCAGCAGCTTGTCCGACAGTCCCACTAACTATGGCTACACCTTC. Translation gives CASSLSDSPTNYGYTF. This chain uses TRBV5-1 with TRBJ1-2; perhaps TRBD1 as D (5 bases). The CDR3 consists of 16 residues. The V and J ends lost 1 base and 0 bases respectively, with 13 bases between them. The germline CDR1 and CDR2 sequences are SGHRS and YFSETQ.